This T cell receptor (beta chain) was captured in a study of T cell repertoires in aging, cancer and after chemotherapy (dated by TCRdb to the late 2010s). As for the study more broadly: The donors fell into six age groups ranging from 30 or younger to 70 or older, and each group had at least three individuals. In total, the full dataset held approximately 8.4 million TCR reads. In the hematological group, the paired samples taken before and after chemotherapy came from chronic lymphocytic leukemia patients who were treated with regimens based on fludarabine or bendamustine. The study profiled peripheral blood TCR beta repertoires from healthy donors and cancer patients to examine immunoaging and T cell reconstitution after chemotherapy. The cohort comprised around 220 cancer patients, more than 90 with hematological and 124 with solid cancers, plus 95 healthy donors as a reference group. Study-wide findings and limitations: Significantly lower blood TCR diversity and higher clonality were observed in untreated patients with hematological or solid cancers than in age-matched healthy donors. Hematological cancer patients had lymphoid organ infiltration, which may itself impair thymic emigration or peripheral T cell expansion. It was noted by the authors that conclusions about immunological memory after chemotherapy cannot be drawn from the repertoire data. In both cancer cohorts, the median generation probability rose over the chemotherapy interval, which suggests that the repertoire was reconstituted through rebound thymic output. In healthy donors, the decline in TCR diversity with age was mainly explained by loss of richness, whereas in cancer patients loss of evenness was also found to contribute.

Multiplex touch-down PCR with a mixed TRB-A/B primer pool was used to amplify rearranged TRB sequences covering the V, D and J segments. Illumina adapters and sample indices were attached to the amplicons through two consecutive PCR reactions run with Phusion HS II polymerase. Amplicons were gel-purified using the NucleoSpin Gel and PCR Clean-up kit and were subsequently checked with Qubit and an Agilent 2100 Bioanalyzer. The libraries were sequenced on an Illumina MiSeq with 600-cycle, single-indexed, paired-end runs. The authors processed their data as follows. MiXCR versions 2.12 and 3.0.5 were used to process the TRB sequences. Each unique CDR3 nucleotide sequence was treated as one clone, and only productive sequences with two or more reads were kept. Repertoire metrics included Shannon diversity, evenness, clonality (one minus evenness), and alpha-parameterized diversity profiles from alpha 0 to 5. The IGoR algorithm was used to calculate generation probabilities for clones in the paired samples taken before and after chemotherapy. The public sequencing data were trimmed at Q25 with fastp and processed into clonotypes with MiXCR by TCRdb, which kept only in-frame beta chains. For every CDR3 protein sequence, its rows merge into one entry that carries the most common genes and DNA. The V and J calls, along with clone size, are taken from TCRdb and not from the paper's own processing. The sample table holds under 4,000 distinct CDR3 sequences, of which about 22% were seen once. The top ten constitute roughly a fifth of the sample.

TCR beta rearrangements were amplified from genomic DNA extracted from peripheral blood rather than from sorted cells or RNA. This clonotype is medium-sized (0.01 to 0.1%) in its sample. This clone's antigen is unknown. One end of the junction varies from germline; a read error may be responsible. The CDR3 goes from the cysteine to the phenylalanine over 21 residues. This entry keeps only the CDR3 DNA: 63 bases, framed from base 1. Per the germline V gene, SGHVS is the CDR1 and FNYEAQ is the CDR2. The sequence was obtained from a human donor with a blood cancer. The chain is made from TRBV7-6 and TRBJ2-1; 10 junctional bases match TRBD2. The sample was blood. The CDR3 here reads CASTLTLGGLAPHSSYNEQFF. The nucleotide sequence reads TGTGCCAGCACCTTAACTCTCGGGGGACTAGCGCCTCATAGCTCCTACAATGAGCAGTTCTTC.